A single sample is the source of the 12 T cell receptor beta chains below, sequenced in a study of beta chain features in type 1 diabetes. Overall study findings and caveats: A moderate, significant TCRB CDR3 shortening appeared in type 1 diabetes across four CD4+ subsets.

No antigen has been identified for these receptors. Reverse transcribing all isolated RNA meant expressed TCRB transcripts were sequenced. Here immunoSEQ multiplex PCR was the method, and the copy in TCRdb shows in-frame clones only, minus some. The repertoire holds over 600,000 clones, roughly an eighth seen once, with around 0.12% in the top ten. Material: naive CD4+ T cells from blood. The source is a man younger than 40 with type 1 diabetes.

The chain combines TRBV5-1 with TRBJ2-6; D could derive from TRBD1 or TRBD2 (6 bases each). CDR1 and CDR2 (germline): SGHRS, YFSETQ. The CDR3 is 15 residues long. Trimming cost V 0 bases and J 9 bases, with 13 bases left between them. CDR3 protein: CASSLGPGAGNVLTF. CDR3 bases: TGCGCCAGCAGCTTGGGGCCGGGGGCAGGCAACGTCCTGACTTTC.

This clone appeared a few times. This chain connects TRBV27 to TRBJ2-2; no firm D call. The CDR3 is 11 residues long. V was trimmed by 9 bases and J by 5 bases, leaving 7 bases between them. Germline CDR1 MNHEY, CDR2 SMNVEV (reference sequence). The CDR3 bases are TGTGCCAGGGCACAAACCGGGGAGCTGTTTTTT. Encoded protein: CARAQTGELFF.

The chain recombines TRBV7-2 with TRBJ1-1, with TRBD1 matching 7 bases. The trim removed 4 bases at V and 7 bases at J, leaving 12 bases unmatched. This CDR3 spans 15 amino acids. Germline assignment: CDR1 SGHTA and CDR2 FQGNSA. The CDR3 protein is CASSSSRDSGFEAFF. CDR3 sequence (DNA): TGTGCCAGCAGCTCCAGTCGGGACAGCGGGTTTGAAGCTTTCTTT.

This clone was seen only once. The chain uses TRBV7-2 and TRBJ2-5; TRBD2 agrees at 7 bases. Germline V gene lookup returns CDR1 SGHTA and CDR2 FQGNSA. V lost 3 bases, J lost 1 base, and 2 bases stayed unmatched. This CDR3 has 14 amino acids. CDR3 coding DNA: TGTGCCAGCAGCTTCACGGGGGGCCAAGAGACCCAGTACTTC. It encodes CASSFTGGQETQYF.

The chain couples TRBV7-8 to TRBJ2-5; D is unresolved. The germline V gene has CDR1 SGHVS and CDR2 FQNEAQ. Trimming took 0 bases from V and 2 from J, leaving 4 bases between them. CDR3 length: 13 amino acids. The CDR3 reads CASSLADQETQYF. CDR3 nucleotide sequence: TGTGCCAGCAGCTTAGCGGATCAAGAGACCCAGTACTTC. Supplemented by reference TRBV7-8 and TRBJ2-5, the full variable domain reads GAGVSQSPRYKVAKRGQDVALRCDPISGHVSLFWYQQALGQGPEFLTYFQNEAQLDKSGLPSDRFFAERPEGSVSTLKIQRTQQEDSAVYLCASSLADQETQYFGPGTRLLVL.

The chain has TRBV9 and TRBJ2-5; 7 positions match TRBD2. Germline V gene lookup returns CDR1 SGDLS and CDR2 YYNGEE. The CDR3 extends over 16 amino acids. The V gene end was trimmed by 2 bases and the J gene end by 5 bases; junction bases not matched to a gene: 12. CDR3 sequence: CASSVGEGSGLETQYF. For the CDR3, the DNA is TGTGCCAGCAGCGTGGGGGAGGGGTCTGGTTTGGAGACCCAGTACTTC.

The rearrangement joins TRBV10-3 to TRBJ2-5, with 9 bases lining up with TRBD1. The CDR3 loop spans 16 amino acids. V lost 4 bases, J lost 2 bases, and 8 bases stayed unmatched. CDR1 is ENHRY, CDR2 SYGVKD, per germline. This CDR3 is CAISALLTGGQETQYF. CDR3 nucleotides: TGTGCCATCAGTGCCCTTTTGACAGGGGGTCAAGAGACCCAGTACTTC.

This clone was observed a few times. The J gene is TRBJ2-3, the V gene TRBV4-2, with 9 bases fitting TRBD1. Germline CDR1 is LGHNA and CDR2 is YNFKEQ. This CDR3 spans 14 amino acids. Germline trimming cut 5 bases from V and 6 bases from J; bases unmatched to any gene: 6. DNA of the CDR3: TGTGCCAGCAGCAAGGGACAGGGATGGGATACGCAGTATTTT. Encoded protein: CASSKGQGWDTQYF.

In this sample, this clone turned up a few times. The chain uses TRBV5-6 and TRBJ1-1, with D perhaps TRBD1 (5 bases). There are 14 residues in the CDR3. Germline V gives CDR1 SGHDT, CDR2 YYEEEE. Trimming cost V 2 bases and J 1 base, with 9 bases left between them. DNA of the CDR3: TGTGCCAGCAGCTTCAGGGATGCGAACACTGAAGCTTTCTTT. It specifies CASSFRDANTEAFF.

This clone was seen only a few times. V is TRBV2 and J is TRBJ1-4; tentative D call: TRBD1 (5 bases). The germline gives CDR1 SNHLY, CDR2 FYNNEI. Trimming stripped 10 bases from V and 2 bases from J, with 11 bases between. The CDR3 is 13 amino acids. In nucleotides, the CDR3 is TGTGCCACCAGAGGGGACACTAATGAAAAACTGTTTTTT. Translation gives CATRGDTNEKLFF.

This clone was counted between two and nine times. The chain uses TRBV15 and TRBJ1-5, with D unresolved. Germline V lookup: CDR1 LNHNV, CDR2 YYDKDF (reference sequence). This CDR3 spans 14 amino acids. Trimming pared 0 bases from V and 5 bases from J, leaving 8 bases between. The CDR3 loop reads CATSREQIDQPQHF. CDR3 in DNA: TGTGCCACCAGCAGAGAACAGATCGATCAGCCCCAGCATTTT.

In this sample, this clone turned up a few times. The rearrangement joins TRBV6-1 to TRBJ2-1; 12 bases map to TRBD2. J was trimmed by 7 bases and V by 7 bases; bases with no gene match: 2. The CDR3 runs 13 residues. The V gene's germline CDR1 is MNHNS and CDR2 SASEGT. The CDR3 here is CASTLAGGNEQFF. The CDR3 bases are TGTGCCAGCACACTAGCGGGGGGAAATGAGCAGTTCTTC.